Following are 19 T cell receptor beta chains from one sample sequenced in a study of cytomegalovirus exposure and HLA in healthy donors. Vbeta (60) and Jbeta (13) primers were used in the PCR. Profiling relied on immunoSEQ multiplex PCR, and the TCRdb table lists in-frame clones only, not all of them. Of 200,000 to 250,000 clones detected, approximately 84% appear once; the ten largest clones hold roughly 0.58%. Sequencing was done on a sample of PBMCs. The receptors originated from a middle-aged woman in good health and CMV-seronegative.

V usage is TRBV9 and J usage is TRBJ2-7; 8 bases fit TRBD1. Germline-derived CDR1 and CDR2 are SGDLS and YYNGEE. CDR3 size: 13 residues. After removal of 4 bases from V and 10 bases from J, the junction contained 10 bases not matched to a gene. The CDR3 nucleotides are TGTGCCAGCAGCCCCTACGGACAGGGAAACCAGTACTTC. It yields the protein CASSPYGQGNQYF.

The chain recombines TRBV4-2 with TRBJ1-5, with D perhaps TRBD1 (6 bases). Per the germline V gene, CDR1 is LGHNA and CDR2 is YNFKEQ. There are 15 residues in the CDR3. V was shortened by 0 bases and J by 5 bases, with 11 bases between the two germline ends. As DNA, the CDR3 is TGTGCCAGCAGCCAAGATCGAGGGGGACATCAGCCCCAGCATTTT. Translating it yields CASSQDRGGHQPQHF.

The CDR3 reads CASSYGQGQEYF. The CDR3, as DNA: TGTGCCAGCAGCTACGGACAGGGGCAGGAGTATTTT. This sequence joins TRBV7-9 and TRBJ2-3; 9 bases are shared with TRBD1. Germline values: CDR1 SEHNR, CDR2 FQNEAQ (reference sequence). CDR3 size: 12 residues. V trimming: 4 bases; J trimming: 13 bases; junction bases outside the gene matches: 6.

This clone was counted between two and nine times. The chain employs TRBV4-1 and TRBJ1-3, with 9 bases lining up with TRBD1. The trim removed 4 bases at V and 1 base at J, leaving 8 bases unmatched. This CDR3 has 17 amino acids. CDR1 MGHRA and CDR2 YSYEKL come from the germline V gene. Here the CDR3 reads CASSPPGTGLSGNTIYF. CDR3 sequence (DNA): TGCGCCAGCAGCCCGCCCGGGACAGGGTTATCTGGAAACACCATATATTTT.

The chain couples TRBV7-9 to TRBJ1-1; TRBD1 agrees at 10 bases. Per the germline V gene, CDR1 is SEHNR and CDR2 is FQNEAQ (reference sequence). CDR3 length: 17 amino acids. J lost 6 bases, V lost 0 bases, and 10 bases had no gene match. The CDR3 DNA reads as TGTGCCAGCAGCTTAGCGATTTCCGGGACAGGGGTTTCTGAAGCTTTCTTT. Translation: CASSLAISGTGVSEAFF. The entire variable domain, with the rest obtained from reference TRBV7-9 and TRBJ1-1, is as follows: DTGVSQNPRHKITKRGQNVTFRCDPISEHNRLYWYRQTLGQGPEFLTYFQNEAQLEKSRLLSDRFSAERPKGSFSTLEIQRTEQGDSAMYLCASSLAISGTGVSEAFFGQGTRLTVV.

This sequence joins TRBV5-5 and TRBJ2-2; 8 nucleotides align to TRBD1. J lost 6 bases, V lost 2 bases, and 9 bases had no gene match. The CDR3 consists of 16 residues. Germline CDR1 SGHKS, CDR2 YYEKEE (reference sequence). CDR3 loop: CASSLQGEVYSGELFF. In DNA, the CDR3 is TGTGCCAGCAGCTTACAGGGGGAGGTTTATTCCGGGGAGCTGTTTTTT.

This clone was seen only once. This specimen includes other DNA sequences encoding the same CDR3. The chain couples TRBV19 to TRBJ2-1, with 9 bases matching TRBD2. Germline CDR1 and CDR2: LNHDA and SQIVND (reference sequence). The CDR3 consists of 15 residues. V shed 3 bases and J 4 bases; nucleotides not matched to a gene: 4. Written as DNA, the CDR3 is TGTGCCAGTAGTATCGGAGCGGGGGGTTACAATGAGCAGTTCTTC. Translation: CASSIGAGGYNEQFF.

V gene TRBV5-1 combines with J gene TRBJ2-5; D uncertain. The better agreement between TRBJ2-7 and the DNA end casts doubt on the J call. The CDR3 length is 15 residues. Germline-derived CDR1 and CDR2 are SGHRS and YFSETQ. The CDR3 is CASSFEATDAYEQYF. As DNA, the CDR3 is TGCGCCAGCAGCTTCGAGGCCACGGATGCCTACGAGCAGTACTTC.

The rearrangement links TRBV28 to TRBJ2-7, with D tentatively TRBD1 (6 bases). Germline CDR1 is MDHEN and CDR2 is SYDVKM. V was cut by 8 bases and J by 9 bases, with 17 bases left in between. The length of the CDR3 is 12 residues. In DNA, the CDR3 is TGTGCCAGCGCTGGGACACCCAGTGGGCAGTACTTC. Translating gives CASAGTPSGQYF.

This clone has just one count. Other DNA sequences in this specimen translate into the identical CDR3. CDR3 loop: CASSVSGGNQPQHF. The CDR3 DNA reads TGTGCCAGCAGCGTGTCGGGGGGAAATCAGCCCCAGCATTTT. This rearrangement joins TRBV9 to TRBJ1-5, with D perhaps matching TRBD1 (5 bases). V was cut by 2 bases and J by 4 bases, with 10 bases left in between. Germline V lookup: CDR1 SGDLS, CDR2 YYNGEE. The CDR3 extends over 14 amino acids.

The gene calls are TRBV6-1 and TRBJ1-1; maybe TRBD1 (6 bases). The ends were cut back, 4 bases at V and 11 bases at J, with 20 bases in the middle. This CDR3 is 14 amino acids long. Germline CDR1 is MNHNS and CDR2 is SASEGT. The CDR3 sequence: CASSATEISRGAFF. As DNA, the CDR3 is TGTGCCAGCAGTGCGACAGAAATCTCGAGGGGGGCTTTCTTT.

This clone turned up a few times. This chain connects TRBV7-3 to TRBJ2-3; possibly TRBD1 for D (5 bases). V lost 1 base to trimming and J lost 6 bases, with 8 bases between them. Germline CDR1 is SGHTA and CDR2 is FQGTGA. This CDR3 has 13 residues. The CDR3 spells CASSLMGPDTQYF. The CDR3 bases are TGTGCCAGCAGCTTAATGGGGCCCGATACGCAGTATTTT. The whole variable domain, filled in from reference TRBV7-3 and TRBJ2-3, reads GAGVSQTPSNKVTEKGKYVELRCDPISGHTALYWYRQSLGQGPEFLIYFQGTGAADDSGLPNDRFFAVRPEGSVSTLKIQRTERGDSAVYLCASSLMGPDTQYFGPGTRLTVL.

Of note for this clone: At the DNA level, this CDR3 is encoded by other sequences in the same sample as well. The chain couples TRBV2 to TRBJ2-1; the D gene is possibly TRBD2 (6 bases). Trimming stripped 3 bases from V and 0 bases from J, with 9 bases between. Germline CDR1 SNHLY, CDR2 FYNNEI. There are 15 residues in the CDR3. The DNA of the CDR3 is TGTGCCAGCAGTGAGAGGAGGGTCTCCTACAATGAGCAGTTCTTC. Translation gives CASSERRVSYNEQFF.

The chain carries TRBV5-1 and TRBJ2-3; 11 bases line up with TRBD1. The CDR3 loop spans 13 amino acids. Trimming took 7 bases from V and 4 from J; bases not matched to a gene: 2. Germline V gene sequence: CDR1 SGHRS, CDR2 YFSETQ. CDR3 in amino acids: CASGTGGADTQYF. CDR3 bases: TGCGCCAGCGGGACAGGGGGTGCAGATACGCAGTATTTT.

The V gene is TRBV4-3, the J gene TRBJ2-3, with TRBD2 matching over 7 bases. V shed 2 bases, J shed 3 bases, and the junction held 14 bases outside the gene matches. Germline CDR1 reads LGHNA; CDR2 reads YSLEER. The CDR3 loop spans 18 amino acids. The CDR3 DNA follows: TGCGCCAGCAGCCAATACCCCTTCCTAGCGGTGAGGACAGATACGCAGTATTTT. It yields the protein CASSQYPFLAVRTDTQYF.

V gene TRBV5-1 combines with J gene TRBJ1-6; 8 bases align to TRBD1. The CDR3 covers 15 residues. Unmatched junction bases numbered 7, after V lost 4 bases and J lost 7 bases. Germline V gives CDR1 SGHRS, CDR2 YFSETQ. The CDR3 loop is CASSLGQGWNSPLHF. The CDR3 nucleotides are TGCGCCAGCAGCCTAGGACAGGGCTGGAATTCACCCCTCCACTTT. Variable domain in full (rest from reference TRBV5-1 and TRBJ1-6): KAGVTQTPRYLIKTRGQQVTLSCSPISGHRSVSWYQQTPGQGLQFLFEYFSETQRNKGNFPGRFSGRQFSNSRSEMNVSTLELGDSALYLCASSLGQGWNSPLHFGNGTRLTVT.

The chain has TRBV7-9 and TRBJ2-1; 9 bases match TRBD1. CDR3 length: 15 residues. Germline assignment: CDR1 SEHNR and CDR2 FQNEAQ (reference sequence). V lost 5 bases to trimming and J lost 4 bases; unmatched junction nucleotides: 6. As DNA, the CDR3 is TGTGCCAGCAGCACGGACAGGGGACGTTACAATGAGCAGTTCTTC. It is translated as CASSTDRGRYNEQFF.

Only a few counts were recorded for this clone. This sequence joins TRBV5-1 and TRBJ1-5; 7 bases line up with TRBD1. CDR3 size: 13 residues. V gave up 5 bases and J gave up 5 bases; unmatched junction bases: 4. CDR1 SGHRS and CDR2 YFSETQ come from the germline V gene. DNA of the CDR3: TGCGCCAGCAGAGCAGGGGGAGATCAGCCCCAGCATTTT. It codes for CASRAGGDQPQHF.

Regarding this clone: The junction departs from the called germline gene at one end, perhaps through a read error. This chain connects TRBV2 to TRBJ1-3; perhaps TRBD1 as D (6 bases). The CDR3 is 15 residues long. Looked up from germline, CDR1 is SNHLY and CDR2 is FYNNEI. The DNA of the CDR3 is TGTGTCAGCAGTGGTCAGGGGCTAGGGGGAAACACCATATATTTT. Encoded protein: CVSSGQGLGGNTIYF.